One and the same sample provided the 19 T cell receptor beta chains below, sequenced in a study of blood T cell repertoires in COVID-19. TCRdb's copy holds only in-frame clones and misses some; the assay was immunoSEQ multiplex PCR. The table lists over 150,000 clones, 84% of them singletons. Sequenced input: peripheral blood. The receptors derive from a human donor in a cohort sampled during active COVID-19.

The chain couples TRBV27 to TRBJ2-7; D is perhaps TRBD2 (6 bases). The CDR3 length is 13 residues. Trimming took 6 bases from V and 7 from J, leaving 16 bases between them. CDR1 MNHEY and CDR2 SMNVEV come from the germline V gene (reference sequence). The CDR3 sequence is CASSTAGAGEQYF. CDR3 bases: TGTGCCAGCAGCACCGCCGGGGCGGGGGAGCAGTACTTC.

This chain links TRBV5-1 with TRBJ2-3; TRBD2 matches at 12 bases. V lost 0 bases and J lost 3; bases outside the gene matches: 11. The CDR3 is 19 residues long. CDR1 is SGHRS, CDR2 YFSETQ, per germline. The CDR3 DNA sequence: TGCGCCAGCAGCTTGGAGGGGCTAGCGGGAGGGCTGAAAACAGATACGCAGTATTTT. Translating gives CASSLEGLAGGLKTDTQYF.

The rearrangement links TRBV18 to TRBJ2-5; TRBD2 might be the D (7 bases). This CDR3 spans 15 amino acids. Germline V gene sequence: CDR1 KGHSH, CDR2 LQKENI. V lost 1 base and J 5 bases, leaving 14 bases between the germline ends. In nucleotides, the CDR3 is TGTGCCAGCTCACCACAGGGGGGACTAAAGGAGACCCAGTACTTC. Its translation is CASSPQGGLKETQYF. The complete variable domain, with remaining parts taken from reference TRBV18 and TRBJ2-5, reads NAGVMQNPRHLVRRRGQEARLRCSPMKGHSHVYWYRQLPEEGLKFMVYLQKENIIDESGMPKERFSAEFPKEGPSILRIQQVVRGDSAAYFCASSPQGGLKETQYFGPGTRLLVL.

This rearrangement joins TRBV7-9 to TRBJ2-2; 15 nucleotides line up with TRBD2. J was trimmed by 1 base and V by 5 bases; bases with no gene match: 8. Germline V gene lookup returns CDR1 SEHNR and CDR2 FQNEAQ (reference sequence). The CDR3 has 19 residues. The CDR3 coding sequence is TGTGCCAGCAGCCACAGACCGGGACTAGCGGGAGGGAACACCGGGGAGCTGTTTTTT. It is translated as CASSHRPGLAGGNTGELFF.

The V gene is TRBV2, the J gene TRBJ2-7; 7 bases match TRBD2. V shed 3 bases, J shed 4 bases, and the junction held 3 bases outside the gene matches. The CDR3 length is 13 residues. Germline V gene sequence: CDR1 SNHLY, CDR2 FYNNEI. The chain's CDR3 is CASSEGGWYEQYF. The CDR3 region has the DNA TGTGCCAGCAGTGAGGGAGGGTGGTACGAGCAGTACTTC. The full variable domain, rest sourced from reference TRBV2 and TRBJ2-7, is EPEVTQTPSHQVTQMGQEVILRCVPISNHLYFYWYRQILGQKVEFLVSFYNNEISEKSEIFDDQFSVERPDGSNFTLKIRSTKLEDSAMYFCASSEGGWYEQYFGPGTRLTVT.

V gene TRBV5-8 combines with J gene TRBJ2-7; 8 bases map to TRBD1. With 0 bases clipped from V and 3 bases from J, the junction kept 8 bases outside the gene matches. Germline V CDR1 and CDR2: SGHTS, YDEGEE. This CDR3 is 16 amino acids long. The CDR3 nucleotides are TGTGCCAGCAGCTTGGAGAGGGACAGGACCTACTACGAGCAGTACTTC. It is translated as CASSLERDRTYYEQYF.

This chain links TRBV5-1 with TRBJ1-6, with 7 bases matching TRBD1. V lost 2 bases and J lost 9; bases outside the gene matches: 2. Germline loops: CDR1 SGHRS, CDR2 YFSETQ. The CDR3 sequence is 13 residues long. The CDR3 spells CASSLTGASPLHF. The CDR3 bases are TGCGCCAGCAGCTTAACAGGGGCTTCACCCCTCCACTTT.

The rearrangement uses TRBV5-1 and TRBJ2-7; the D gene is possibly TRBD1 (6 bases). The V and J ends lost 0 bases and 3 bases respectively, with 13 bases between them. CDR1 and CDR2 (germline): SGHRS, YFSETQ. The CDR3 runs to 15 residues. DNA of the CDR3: TGCGCCAGCAGCTTGGTAGGGGGACCCGGCTACGAGCAGTACTTC. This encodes CASSLVGGPGYEQYF.

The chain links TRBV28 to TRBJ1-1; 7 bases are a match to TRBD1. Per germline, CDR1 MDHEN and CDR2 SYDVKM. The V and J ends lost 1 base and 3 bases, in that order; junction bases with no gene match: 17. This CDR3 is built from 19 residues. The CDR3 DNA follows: TGTGCCAGCAGTTTATCACAGACAGGGCGGAGAGGGGCTTACACTGAAGCTTTCTTT. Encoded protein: CASSLSQTGRRGAYTEAFF.

CDR3 DNA sequence: TGCAGCGTTGCTCTGCTATCGACTCTAGCCAAAAACATTCAGTACTTC. Its protein is CSVALLSTLAKNIQYF. J is TRBJ2-4 and V is TRBV29-1, with D hard to call. V lost 4 bases, J lost 0 bases, and 16 bases lay in between. The CDR3 is made up of 16 amino acids. CDR1 and CDR2 from the germline V gene are SQVTM and ANQGSEA.

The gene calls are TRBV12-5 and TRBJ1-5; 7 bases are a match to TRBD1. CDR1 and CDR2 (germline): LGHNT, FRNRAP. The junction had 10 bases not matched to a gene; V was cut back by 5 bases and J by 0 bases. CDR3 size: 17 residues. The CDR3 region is CASGPRGGQVSNQPQHF. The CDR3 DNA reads TGTGCTAGTGGTCCCCGAGGAGGACAGGTTAGCAATCAGCCCCAGCATTTT.

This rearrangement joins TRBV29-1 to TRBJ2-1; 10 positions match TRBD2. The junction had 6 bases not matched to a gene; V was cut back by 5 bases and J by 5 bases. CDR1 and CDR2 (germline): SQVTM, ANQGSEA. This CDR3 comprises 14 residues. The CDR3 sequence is CSVRTSGVHNEQFF. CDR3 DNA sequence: TGCAGCGTTAGGACTAGCGGAGTTCACAATGAGCAGTTCTTC.

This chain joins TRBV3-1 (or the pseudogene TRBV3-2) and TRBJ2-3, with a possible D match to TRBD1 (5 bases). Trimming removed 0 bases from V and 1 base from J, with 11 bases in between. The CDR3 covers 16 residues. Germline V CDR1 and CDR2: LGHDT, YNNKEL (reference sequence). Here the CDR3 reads CASSQDEFRGTDTQYF. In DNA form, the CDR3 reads TGTGCCAGCAGCCAAGACGAATTCAGGGGCACAGATACGCAGTATTTT.

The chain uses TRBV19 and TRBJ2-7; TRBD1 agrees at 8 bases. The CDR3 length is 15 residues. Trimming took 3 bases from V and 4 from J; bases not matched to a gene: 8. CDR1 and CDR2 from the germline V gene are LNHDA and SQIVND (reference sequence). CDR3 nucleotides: TGTGCCAGTAGTATGTCCGGGACAGGAGTTTACGAGCAGTACTTC. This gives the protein CASSMSGTGVYEQYF.

The CDR3 nucleotides are TGTGCCAGCAGCTCGACAGGGAGCTATGGCTACACCTTC. Residues: CASSSTGSYGYTF. The rearrangement joins TRBV6-5 to TRBJ1-2, with TRBD1 matching over 7 bases. CDR3 length: 13 amino acids. Germline CDR1 MNHEY, CDR2 SVGAGI. V lost 6 bases to trimming and J lost 4 bases; unmatched junction nucleotides: 5.

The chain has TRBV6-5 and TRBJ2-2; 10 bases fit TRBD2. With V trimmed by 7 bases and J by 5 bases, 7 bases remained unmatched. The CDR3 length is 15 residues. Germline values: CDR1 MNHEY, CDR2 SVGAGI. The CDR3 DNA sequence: TGTGCCAGCATCCTAGCGGGAGTAAGAACCGGGGAGCTGTTTTTT. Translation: CASILAGVRTGELFF.

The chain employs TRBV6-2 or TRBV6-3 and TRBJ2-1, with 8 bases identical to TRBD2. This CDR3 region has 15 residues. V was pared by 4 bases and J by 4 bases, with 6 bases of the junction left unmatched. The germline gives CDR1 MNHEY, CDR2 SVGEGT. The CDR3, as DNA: TGTGCCAGCAGTTTCAGCGGGAGTGGGTACAATGAGCAGTTCTTC. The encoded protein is CASSFSGSGYNEQFF.

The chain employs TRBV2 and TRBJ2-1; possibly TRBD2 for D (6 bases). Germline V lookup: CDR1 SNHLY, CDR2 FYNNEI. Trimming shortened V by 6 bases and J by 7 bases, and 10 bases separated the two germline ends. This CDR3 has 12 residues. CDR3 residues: CASRAGGNEQFF. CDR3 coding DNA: TGTGCCAGCAGGGCAGGAGGGAATGAGCAGTTCTTC.

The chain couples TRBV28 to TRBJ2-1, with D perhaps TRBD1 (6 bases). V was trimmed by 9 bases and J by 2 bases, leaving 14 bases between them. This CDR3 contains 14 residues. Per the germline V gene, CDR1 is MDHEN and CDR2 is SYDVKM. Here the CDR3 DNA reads TGTGCCAGTTCGGCCGGGACACCCTACAATGAGCAGTTCTTC. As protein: CASSAGTPYNEQFF.